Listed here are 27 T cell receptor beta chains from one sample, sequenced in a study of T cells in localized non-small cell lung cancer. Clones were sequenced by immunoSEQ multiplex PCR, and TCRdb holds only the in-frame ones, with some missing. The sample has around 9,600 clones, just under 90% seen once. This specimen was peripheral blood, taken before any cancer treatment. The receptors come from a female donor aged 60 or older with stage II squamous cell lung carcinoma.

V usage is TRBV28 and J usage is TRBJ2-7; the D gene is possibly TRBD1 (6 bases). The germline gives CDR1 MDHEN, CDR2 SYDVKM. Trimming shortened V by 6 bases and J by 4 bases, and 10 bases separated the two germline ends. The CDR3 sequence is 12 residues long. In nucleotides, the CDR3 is TGTGCCAGCAGAATACAGGGATACGAGCAGTACTTC. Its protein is CASRIQGYEQYF.

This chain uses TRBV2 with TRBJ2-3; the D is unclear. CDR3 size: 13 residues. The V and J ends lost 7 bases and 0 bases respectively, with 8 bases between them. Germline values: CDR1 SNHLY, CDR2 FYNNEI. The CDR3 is CASKSISTDTQYF. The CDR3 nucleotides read TGTGCCAGCAAATCGATTAGCACAGATACGCAGTATTTT. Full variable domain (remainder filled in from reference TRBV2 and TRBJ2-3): EPEVTQTPSHQVTQMGQEVILRCVPISNHLYFYWYRQILGQKVEFLVSFYNNEISEKSEIFDDQFSVERPDGSNFTLKIRSTKLEDSAMYFCASKSISTDTQYFGPGTRLTVL.

The CDR3 loop is CATRPGQLTDTQYF. CDR3 bases: TGTGCCACAAGGCCGGGACAACTCACAGATACGCAGTATTTT. This chain uses TRBV19 with TRBJ2-3; D perhaps matches TRBD1 (6 bases). V lost 10 bases, J lost 2 bases, and 16 bases lay in between. CDR3 length equals 14 residues. The V gene's germline CDR1 is LNHDA and CDR2 SQIVND (reference sequence).

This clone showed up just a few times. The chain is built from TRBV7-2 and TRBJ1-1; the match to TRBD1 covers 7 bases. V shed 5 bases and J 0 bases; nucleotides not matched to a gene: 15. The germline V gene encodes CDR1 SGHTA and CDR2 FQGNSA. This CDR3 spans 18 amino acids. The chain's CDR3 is CASSLRGGTGQLNTEAFF. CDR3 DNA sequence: TGTGCCAGCAGCCTTAGAGGGGGGACGGGACAGCTGAACACTGAAGCTTTCTTT.

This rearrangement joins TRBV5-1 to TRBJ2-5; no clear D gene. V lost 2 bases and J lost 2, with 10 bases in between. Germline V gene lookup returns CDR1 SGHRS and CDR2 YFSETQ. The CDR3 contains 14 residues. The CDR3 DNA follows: TGCGCCAGCAGCTTCGGAGTAGTGCAAGAGACCCAGTACTTC. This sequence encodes CASSFGVVQETQYF. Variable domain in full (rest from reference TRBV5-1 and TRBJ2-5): KAGVTQTPRYLIKTRGQQVTLSCSPISGHRSVSWYQQTPGQGLQFLFEYFSETQRNKGNFPGRFSGRQFSNSRSEMNVSTLELGDSALYLCASSFGVVQETQYFGPGTRLLVL.

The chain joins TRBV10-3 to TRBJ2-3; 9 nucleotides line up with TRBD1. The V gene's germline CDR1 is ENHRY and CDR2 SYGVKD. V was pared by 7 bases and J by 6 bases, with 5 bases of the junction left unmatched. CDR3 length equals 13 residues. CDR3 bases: TGTGCCATCACCCCGGACAGGGGCGATACGCAGTATTTT. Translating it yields CAITPDRGDTQYF.

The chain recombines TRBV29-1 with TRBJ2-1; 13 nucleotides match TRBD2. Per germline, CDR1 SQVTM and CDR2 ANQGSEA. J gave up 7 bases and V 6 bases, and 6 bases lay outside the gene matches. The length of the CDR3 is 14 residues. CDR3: CSVRTSGGRNEQFF. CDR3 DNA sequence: TGCAGCGTCCGGACTAGCGGGGGAAGGAATGAGCAGTTCTTC.

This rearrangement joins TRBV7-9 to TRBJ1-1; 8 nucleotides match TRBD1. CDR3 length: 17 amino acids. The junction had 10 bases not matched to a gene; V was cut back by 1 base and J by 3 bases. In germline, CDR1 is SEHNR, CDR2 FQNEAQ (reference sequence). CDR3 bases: TGTGCCAGCAGCTTAGTTTCAGGGGGCGTTTATGACACTGAAGCTTTCTTT. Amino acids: CASSLVSGGVYDTEAFF.

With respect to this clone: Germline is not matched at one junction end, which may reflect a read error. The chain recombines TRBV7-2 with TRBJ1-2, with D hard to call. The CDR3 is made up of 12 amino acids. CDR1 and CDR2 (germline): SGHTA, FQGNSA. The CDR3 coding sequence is TGTGCCAGCAGCCCGAGCGCACAGCTCCTGGCCTTC. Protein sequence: CASSPSAQLLAF.

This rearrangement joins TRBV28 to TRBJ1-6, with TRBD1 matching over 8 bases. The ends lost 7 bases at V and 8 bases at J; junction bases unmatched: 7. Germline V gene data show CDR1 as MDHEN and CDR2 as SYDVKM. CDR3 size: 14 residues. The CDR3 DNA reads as TGTGCCAGCACCCGGACAGGGTCCCATTCACCCCTCCACTTT. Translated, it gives CASTRTGSHSPLHF.

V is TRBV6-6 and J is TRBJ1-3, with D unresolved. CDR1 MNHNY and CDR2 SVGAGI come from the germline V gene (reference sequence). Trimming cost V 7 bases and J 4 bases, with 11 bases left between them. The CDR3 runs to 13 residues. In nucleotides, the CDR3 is TGTGCCAGCACTCCCGGCGGGGGAAACACCATATATTTT. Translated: CASTPGGGNTIYF.

CDR3 in amino acids: CASSQPGQVHEQFF. For the CDR3, the DNA is TGTGCCAGCAGCCAACCGGGACAGGTGCATGAGCAGTTCTTC. The V gene is TRBV7-9, the J gene TRBJ2-1; 8 bases match TRBD1. Germline lookup yields CDR1 SEHNR and CDR2 FQNEAQ (reference sequence). There are 14 residues in the CDR3. J lost 8 bases, V lost 5 bases, and 8 bases had no gene match.

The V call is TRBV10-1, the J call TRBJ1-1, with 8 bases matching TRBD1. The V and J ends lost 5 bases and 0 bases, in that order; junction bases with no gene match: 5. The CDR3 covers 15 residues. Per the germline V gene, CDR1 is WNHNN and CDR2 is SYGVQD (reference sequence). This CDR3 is CASSSGQGLNTEAFF. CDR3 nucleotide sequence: TGCGCCAGCAGTTCTGGACAGGGATTGAACACTGAAGCTTTCTTT.

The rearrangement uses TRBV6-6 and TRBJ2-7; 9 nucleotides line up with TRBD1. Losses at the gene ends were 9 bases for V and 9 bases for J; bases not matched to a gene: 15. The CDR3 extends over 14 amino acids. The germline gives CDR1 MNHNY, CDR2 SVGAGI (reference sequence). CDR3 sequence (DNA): TGTGCCAGTAAATCCCTTACACAGGGGGCACGGCAGTACTTC. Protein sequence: CASKSLTQGARQYF.

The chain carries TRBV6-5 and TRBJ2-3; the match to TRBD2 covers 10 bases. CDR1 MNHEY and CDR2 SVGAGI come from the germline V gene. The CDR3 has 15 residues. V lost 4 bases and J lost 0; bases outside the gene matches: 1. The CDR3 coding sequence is TGTGCCAGCAGTTTAGCGGGGGGAAGCACAGATACGCAGTATTTT. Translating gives CASSLAGGSTDTQYF.

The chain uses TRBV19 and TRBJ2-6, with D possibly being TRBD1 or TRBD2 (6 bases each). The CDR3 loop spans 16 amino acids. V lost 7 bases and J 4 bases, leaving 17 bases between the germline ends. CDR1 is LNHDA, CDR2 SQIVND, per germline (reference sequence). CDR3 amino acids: CASTYGRGAGANVLTF. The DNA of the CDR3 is TGTGCCAGTACCTATGGAAGGGGGGCCGGGGCCAACGTCCTGACTTTC.

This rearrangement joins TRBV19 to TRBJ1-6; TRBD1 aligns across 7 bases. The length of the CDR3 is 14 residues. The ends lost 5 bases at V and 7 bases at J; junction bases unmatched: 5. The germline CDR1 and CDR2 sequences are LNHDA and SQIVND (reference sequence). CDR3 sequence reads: CASSQGGRNSPLHF. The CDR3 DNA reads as TGTGCCAGTAGTCAGGGGGGAAGGAATTCACCCCTCCACTTT.

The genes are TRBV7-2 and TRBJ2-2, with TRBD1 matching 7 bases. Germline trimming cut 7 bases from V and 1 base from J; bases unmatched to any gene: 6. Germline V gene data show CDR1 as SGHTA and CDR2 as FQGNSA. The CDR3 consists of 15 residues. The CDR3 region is CASTSGTVNTGELFF. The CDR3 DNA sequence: TGTGCCAGCACATCCGGGACAGTGAACACCGGGGAGCTGTTTTTT.

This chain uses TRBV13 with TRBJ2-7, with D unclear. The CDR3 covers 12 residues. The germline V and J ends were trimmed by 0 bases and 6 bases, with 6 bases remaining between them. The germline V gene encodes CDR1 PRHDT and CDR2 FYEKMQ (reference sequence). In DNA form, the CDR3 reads TGTGCCAGCAGCTTAGGCCTAAGCGAGCAGTACGTC. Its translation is CASSLGLSEQYV.

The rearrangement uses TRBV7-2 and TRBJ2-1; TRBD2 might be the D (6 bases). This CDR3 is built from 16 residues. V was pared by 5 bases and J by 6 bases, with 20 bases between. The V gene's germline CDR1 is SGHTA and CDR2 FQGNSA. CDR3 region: CASSPPGGRMFNEQFF. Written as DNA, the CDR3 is TGTGCCAGCAGCCCTCCTGGGGGGAGGATGTTCAATGAGCAGTTCTTC. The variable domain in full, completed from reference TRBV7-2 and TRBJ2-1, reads GAGVSQSPSNKVTEKGKDVELRCDPISGHTALYWYRQSLGQGLEFLIYFQGNSAPDKSGLPSDRFSAERTGGSVSTLTIQRTQQEDSAVYLCASSPPGGRMFNEQFFGPGTRLTVL.

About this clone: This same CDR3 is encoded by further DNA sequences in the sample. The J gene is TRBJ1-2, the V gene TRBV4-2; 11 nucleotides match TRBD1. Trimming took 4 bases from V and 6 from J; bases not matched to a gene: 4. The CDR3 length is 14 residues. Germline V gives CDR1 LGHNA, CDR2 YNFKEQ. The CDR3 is CASSPGQGADGYTF. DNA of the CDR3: TGTGCCAGCAGCCCCGGACAGGGGGCCGATGGCTACACCTTC.

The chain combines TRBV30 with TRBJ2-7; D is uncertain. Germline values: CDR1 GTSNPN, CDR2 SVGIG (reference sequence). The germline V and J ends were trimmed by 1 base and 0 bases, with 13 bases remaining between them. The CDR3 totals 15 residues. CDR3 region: CAWSAVGRNSYEQYF. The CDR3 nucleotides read TGTGCCTGGAGTGCGGTGGGTCGAAACTCCTACGAGCAGTACTTC.

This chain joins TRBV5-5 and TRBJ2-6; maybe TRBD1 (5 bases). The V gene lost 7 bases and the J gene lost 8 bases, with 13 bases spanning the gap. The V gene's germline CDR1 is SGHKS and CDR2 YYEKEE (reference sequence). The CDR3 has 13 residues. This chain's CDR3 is CASGIGVSNVLTF. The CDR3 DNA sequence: TGTGCCAGCGGCATAGGGGTGTCCAACGTCCTGACTTTC.

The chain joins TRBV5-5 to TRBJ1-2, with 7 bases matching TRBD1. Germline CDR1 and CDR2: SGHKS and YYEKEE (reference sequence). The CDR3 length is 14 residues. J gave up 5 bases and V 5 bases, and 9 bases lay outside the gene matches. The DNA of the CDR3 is TGTGCCAGCAGGTCGGAGGGGGCAACGTATGGCTACACCTTC. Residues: CASRSEGATYGYTF. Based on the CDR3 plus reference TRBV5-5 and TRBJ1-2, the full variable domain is DAGVTQSPTHLIKTRGQQVTLRCSPISGHKSVSWYQQVLGQGPQFIFQYYEKEERGRGNFPDRFSARQFPNYSSELNVNALLLGDSALYLCASRSEGATYGYTFGSGTRLTVV.

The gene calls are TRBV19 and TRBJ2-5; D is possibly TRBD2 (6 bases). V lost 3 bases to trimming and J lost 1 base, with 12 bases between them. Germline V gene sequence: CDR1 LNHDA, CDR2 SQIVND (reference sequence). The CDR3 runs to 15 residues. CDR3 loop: CASSINLASQETQYF. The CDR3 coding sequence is TGTGCCAGTAGTATCAATCTAGCGAGCCAAGAGACCCAGTACTTC.

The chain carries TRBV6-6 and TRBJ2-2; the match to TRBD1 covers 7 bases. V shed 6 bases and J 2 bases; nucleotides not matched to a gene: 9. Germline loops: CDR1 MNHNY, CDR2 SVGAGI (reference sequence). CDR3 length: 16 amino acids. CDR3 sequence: CASSSGQALNTGELFF. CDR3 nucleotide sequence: TGTGCCAGCAGCTCCGGACAGGCCTTAAACACCGGGGAGCTGTTTTTT.

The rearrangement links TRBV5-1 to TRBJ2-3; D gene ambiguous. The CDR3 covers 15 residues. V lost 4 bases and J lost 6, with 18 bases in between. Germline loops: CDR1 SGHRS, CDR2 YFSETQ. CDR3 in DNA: TGCGCCAGCAGCCCCCCCGGACCCTACAAGGATACGCAGTATTTT. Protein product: CASSPPGPYKDTQYF.